This TCR beta chain stems from a study of identical twins. About this clonotype itself: Its antigen is still unknown.

J gave up 5 bases and V 0 bases, and 5 bases lay outside the gene matches. This CDR3 is 15 amino acids long. Germline assignment: CDR1 LNHNV and CDR2 YYDKDF (reference sequence). The study's findings and limits: Cord blood beta clonotypes present at high abundance carried fewer insertions; no such pattern appeared in memory repertoires.

TCRdb re-analysed the 5' RACE reads in MiXCR, keeping a single row per CDR3 protein. The sample has under 300,000 distinct CDR3 sequences; more than 13% are singletons. The sample was memory (CD45RO+) T cells sorted from blood. This TCR came from a woman between 18 and 30 years old in good health. This chain uses TRBV15 with TRBJ2-3; 7 bases fit TRBD1. The CDR3: CATSREGAGGDTQYF. The CDR3, as DNA: TGTGCCACCAGCAGAGAGGGGGCAGGGGGAGATACGCAGTATTTT.